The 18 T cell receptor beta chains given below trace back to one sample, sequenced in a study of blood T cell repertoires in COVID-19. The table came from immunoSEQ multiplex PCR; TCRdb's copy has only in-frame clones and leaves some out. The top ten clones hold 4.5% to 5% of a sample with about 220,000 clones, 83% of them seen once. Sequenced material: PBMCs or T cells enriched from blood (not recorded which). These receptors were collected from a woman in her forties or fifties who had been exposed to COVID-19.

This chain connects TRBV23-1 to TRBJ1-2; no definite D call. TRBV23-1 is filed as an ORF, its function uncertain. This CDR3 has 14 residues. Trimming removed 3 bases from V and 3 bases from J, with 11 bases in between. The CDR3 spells CASSHYWEYYGYTF. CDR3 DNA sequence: TGCGCCAGCAGTCATTATTGGGAGTACTATGGCTACACCTTC.

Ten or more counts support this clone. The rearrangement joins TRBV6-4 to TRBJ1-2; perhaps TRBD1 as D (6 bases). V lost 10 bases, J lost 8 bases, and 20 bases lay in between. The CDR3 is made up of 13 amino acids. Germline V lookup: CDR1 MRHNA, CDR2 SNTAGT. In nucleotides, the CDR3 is TGTGCCACCCCGTTGTACAGGGTAAGAGGCTACACCTTC. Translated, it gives CATPLYRVRGYTF.

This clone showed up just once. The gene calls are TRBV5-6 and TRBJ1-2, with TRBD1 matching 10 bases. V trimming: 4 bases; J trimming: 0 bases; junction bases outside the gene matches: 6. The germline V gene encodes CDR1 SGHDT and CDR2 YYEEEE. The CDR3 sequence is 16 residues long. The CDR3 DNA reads TGTGCCAGCAGCACCACAGGACAGGGGGCTAACTATGGCTACACCTTC. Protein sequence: CASSTTGQGANYGYTF.

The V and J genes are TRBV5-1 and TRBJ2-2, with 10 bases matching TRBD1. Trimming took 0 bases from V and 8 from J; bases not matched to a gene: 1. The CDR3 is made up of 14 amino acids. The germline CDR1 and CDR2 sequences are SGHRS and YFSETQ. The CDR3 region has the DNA TGCGCCAGCAGCTTGGGACAGGGGGCAGGGGAGCTGTTTTTT. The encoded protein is CASSLGQGAGELFF.

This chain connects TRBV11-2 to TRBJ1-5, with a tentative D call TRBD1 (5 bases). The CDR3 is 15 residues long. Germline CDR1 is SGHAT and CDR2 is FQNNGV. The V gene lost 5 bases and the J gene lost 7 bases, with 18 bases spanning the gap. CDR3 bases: TGTGCCAGCAGCCCGGGGTTGGGGGAGGGACAGCCCCAGCATTTT. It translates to CASSPGLGEGQPQHF.

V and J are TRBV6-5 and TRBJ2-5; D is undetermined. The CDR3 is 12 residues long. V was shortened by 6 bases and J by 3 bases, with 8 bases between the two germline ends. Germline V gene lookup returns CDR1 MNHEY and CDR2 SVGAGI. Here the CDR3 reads CASSTIKETQYF. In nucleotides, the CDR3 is TGTGCCAGCAGCACAATAAAAGAGACCCAGTACTTC.

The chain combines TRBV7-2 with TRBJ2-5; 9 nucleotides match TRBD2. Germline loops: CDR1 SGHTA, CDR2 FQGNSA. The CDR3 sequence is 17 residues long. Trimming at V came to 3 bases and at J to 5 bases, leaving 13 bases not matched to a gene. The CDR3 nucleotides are TGTGCCAGCAGCTTCACCGCCTTAGGACTAGCGATGGAGACCCAGTACTTC. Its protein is CASSFTALGLAMETQYF.

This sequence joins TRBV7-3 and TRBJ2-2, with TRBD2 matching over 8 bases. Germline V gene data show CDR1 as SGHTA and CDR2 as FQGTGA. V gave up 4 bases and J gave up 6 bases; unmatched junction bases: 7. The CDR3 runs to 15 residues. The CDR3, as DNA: TGTGCCAGCAGCTCCGGGACTAGGGGGTCCGGGGAGCTGTTTTTT. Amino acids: CASSSGTRGSGELFF.

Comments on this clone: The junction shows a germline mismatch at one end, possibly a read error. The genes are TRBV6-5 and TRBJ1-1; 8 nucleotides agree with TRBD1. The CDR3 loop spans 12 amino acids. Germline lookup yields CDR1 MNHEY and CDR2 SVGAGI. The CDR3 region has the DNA TGTGCCAGCACTTACTGGACAGGGGAAGCTTTCTTT. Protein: CASTYWTGEAFF.

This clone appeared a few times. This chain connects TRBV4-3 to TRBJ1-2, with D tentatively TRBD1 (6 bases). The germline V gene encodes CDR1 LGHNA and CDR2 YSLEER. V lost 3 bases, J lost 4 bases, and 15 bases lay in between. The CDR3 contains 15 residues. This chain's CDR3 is CASSHTRGGSYGYTF. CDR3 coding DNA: TGCGCCAGCAGCCATACCCGAGGGGGTTCCTATGGCTACACCTTC.

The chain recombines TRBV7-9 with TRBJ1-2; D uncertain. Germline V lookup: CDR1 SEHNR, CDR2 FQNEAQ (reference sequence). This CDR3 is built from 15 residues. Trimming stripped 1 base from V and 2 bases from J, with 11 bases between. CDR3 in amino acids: CASSLDESLNYGYTF. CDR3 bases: TGTGCCAGCAGCTTAGATGAGTCACTAAACTATGGCTACACCTTC.

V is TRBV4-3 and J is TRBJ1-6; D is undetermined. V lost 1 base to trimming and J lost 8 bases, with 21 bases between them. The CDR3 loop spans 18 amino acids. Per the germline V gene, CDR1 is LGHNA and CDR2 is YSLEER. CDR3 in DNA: TGCGCCAGCAGCCAAGGCCGGACGAACACCGCGGGTTATTCACCCCTCCACTTT. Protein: CASSQGRTNTAGYSPLHF.

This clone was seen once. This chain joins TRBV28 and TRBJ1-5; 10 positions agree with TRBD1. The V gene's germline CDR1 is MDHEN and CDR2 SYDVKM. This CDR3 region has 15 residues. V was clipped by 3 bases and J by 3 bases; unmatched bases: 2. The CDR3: CASSFDRGPNQPQHF. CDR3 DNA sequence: TGTGCCAGCAGTTTCGACAGGGGGCCCAATCAGCCCCAGCATTTT.

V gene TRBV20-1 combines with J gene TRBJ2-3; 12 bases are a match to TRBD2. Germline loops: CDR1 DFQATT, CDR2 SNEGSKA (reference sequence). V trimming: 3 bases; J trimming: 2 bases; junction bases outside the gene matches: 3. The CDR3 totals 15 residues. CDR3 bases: TGCAGTGCTAGTCCTAGCGGGGGGGACACAGATACGCAGTATTTT. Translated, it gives CSASPSGGDTDTQYF.

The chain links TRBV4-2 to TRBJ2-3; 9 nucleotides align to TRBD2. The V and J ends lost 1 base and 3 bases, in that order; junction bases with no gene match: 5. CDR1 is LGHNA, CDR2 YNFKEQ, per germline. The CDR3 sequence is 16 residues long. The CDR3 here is CASSQGLAEGTDTQYF. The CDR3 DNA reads TGTGCCAGCAGCCAAGGACTAGCGGAAGGAACAGATACGCAGTATTTT.

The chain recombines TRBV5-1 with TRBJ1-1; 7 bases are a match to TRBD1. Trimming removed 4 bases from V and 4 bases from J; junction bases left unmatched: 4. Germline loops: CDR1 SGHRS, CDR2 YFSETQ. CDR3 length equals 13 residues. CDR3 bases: TGCGCCAGCAGCCCTCCAGGGGGCACTGAAGCTTTCTTT. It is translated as CASSPPGGTEAFF.

For the CDR3, the DNA is TGTGCCAGCAGCTCAATGACTAGCGGGGGGGCCAACACAGATACGCAGTATTTT. Translating it yields CASSSMTSGGANTDTQYF. The genes are TRBV7-9 and TRBJ2-3, with TRBD2 matching over 14 bases. Trimming cost V 4 bases and J 2 bases; bases outside gene matches: 8. The germline V gene encodes CDR1 SEHNR and CDR2 FQNEAQ (reference sequence). The CDR3 length is 18 residues.

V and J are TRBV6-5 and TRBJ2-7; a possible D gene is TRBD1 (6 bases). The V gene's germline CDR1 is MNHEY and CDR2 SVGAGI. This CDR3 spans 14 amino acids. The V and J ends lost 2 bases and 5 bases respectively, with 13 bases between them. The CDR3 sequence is CASSYAGVGNEQYF. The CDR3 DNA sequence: TGTGCCAGCAGTTACGCAGGGGTCGGAAACGAGCAGTACTTC.